The present entry profiles one T cell receptor (beta chain) with its context. The antigen remains unidentified. Target depth was 1 in 200,000 to 1 in 1 million T cells, about 10x per clonotype. This table comes from immunoSEQ multiplex PCR, and its TCRdb copy is limited to in-frame clones, with some not included. The sample includes tens of thousands of clones, 62% of them seen just once. These data are taken from a study of cytotoxic CD8 clonotypes in ibrutinib-treated CLL. About the research overall: Results showed around 24 partial and 2 complete responses; following median around 68 months, 14 remained remitted, approximately 12 advanced.

General observations from the study: Upon ibrutinib response clonality rose, and upon progression it fell back toward baseline.

The CDR3 has 15 amino acids. V lost 2 bases to trimming and J lost 10 bases, with 19 bases between them. CDR1 and CDR2 from the germline V gene are SGDLS and YYNGEE. Sequencing used PBMCs, obtained before ibrutinib treatment. The chain carries TRBV9 and TRBJ2-1; a weak D match, TRBD2 (7 bases). This receptor was obtained from a human donor with chronic lymphocytic leukemia. The CDR3 DNA reads TGTGCCAGCAGCGTGGGTGGGGGGGCTTCAAAGGAGCAGTTCTTC. It codes for CASSVGGGASKEQFF.